The 24 T cell receptor beta chains below all came from one sample that was sequenced in a study of blood T cell repertoires in COVID-19 (dated by TCRdb to the early 2020s). Receptor amplification or capture employed the immunoSEQ multiplex PCR assay. TCRdb stores this immuneACCESS table with in-frame sequences only. Part of the clones is absent; in the studies checked, under half of the shortfall reflects unresolved V genes, and no reason is known for the rest. This sample comprises over 200,000 clones, about 83% of them detected only once. In total, the top ten clones hold 2% to 3% of the sample. The specimen sequenced was peripheral blood. The receptors shown here come from a woman in her thirties or forties with active or convalescent COVID-19.

V is TRBV19 and J is TRBJ2-1, with TRBD2 matching over 7 bases. The germline gives CDR1 LNHDA, CDR2 SQIVND (reference sequence). CDR3 size: 15 residues. Unmatched junction bases numbered 6, after V lost 2 bases and J lost 5 bases. CDR3 in DNA: TGTGCCAGTAGTATAAGGGGACGGGAGGACAATGAGCAGTTCTTC. Translating it yields CASSIRGREDNEQFF.

Concerning this clone itself: One junction end disagrees with the germline gene, perhaps due to a read error. In nucleotides, the CDR3 is TGTGCCTGGAGTGAAGGGACAGGCAACCAGCCCCAGCATTTT. Its translation is CAWSEGTGNQPQHF. The V gene is TRBV30, the J gene TRBJ1-5; TRBD1 agrees at 8 bases. CDR3 length equals 14 residues. Germline lookup yields CDR1 GTSNPN and CDR2 SVGIG (reference sequence).

This clone was found a few times. The chain employs TRBV27 and TRBJ1-4; the match to TRBD1 covers 12 bases. Trimming took 6 bases from V and 9 from J; bases not matched to a gene: 8. Per the germline V gene, CDR1 is MNHEY and CDR2 is SMNVEV (reference sequence). There are 15 residues in the CDR3. The CDR3 nucleotides are TGTGCCAGCAGCTACAACCGGGACAGGGGGCAAAAACTGTTTTTT. Its translation is CASSYNRDRGQKLFF.

This sequence joins TRBV28 and TRBJ1-1; D not resolved. Between the trimmed V and J ends, which lost 5 bases and 5 bases, there was a span of 9 bases. The germline V gene encodes CDR1 MDHEN and CDR2 SYDVKM. CDR3 length: 12 residues. Here the CDR3 reads CASSVGVTEAFF. CDR3 coding DNA: TGTGCCAGCAGTGTGGGCGTGACTGAAGCTTTCTTT.

This sequence joins TRBV19 and TRBJ2-1, with 13 positions matching TRBD2. Trimming removed 4 bases from V and 3 bases from J; junction bases left unmatched: 6. The length of the CDR3 is 17 residues. Germline lookup yields CDR1 LNHDA and CDR2 SQIVND (reference sequence). CDR3: CASSTGLAGEDYNEQFF. CDR3 nucleotide sequence: TGTGCCAGTAGTACCGGACTAGCGGGAGAGGACTACAATGAGCAGTTCTTC.

The chain employs TRBV24-1 and TRBJ2-7; tentatively, D is TRBD1 (5 bases). V shed 9 bases and J shed 3 bases, with 11 bases lying between them. The CDR3 extends over 12 amino acids. In germline, CDR1 is KGHDR, CDR2 SFDVKD. The CDR3, as DNA: TGTGCCACCTGTCCCGACAGCTACGAGCAGTACTTC. Translating gives CATCPDSYEQYF.

This rearrangement joins TRBV4-1 to TRBJ2-2; 9 nucleotides align to TRBD1. This CDR3 contains 15 residues. Trimming at V came to 2 bases and at J to 3 bases, leaving 1 base not matched to a gene. From germline, CDR1 is MGHRA and CDR2 YSYEKL. The CDR3, as DNA: TGCGCCAGCAGCCAATGGACAGGGGACACCGGGGAGCTGTTTTTT. This sequence encodes CASSQWTGDTGELFF.

CDR3 in amino acids: CASSVGGNPTRYTF. The CDR3 DNA sequence: TGTGCCAGCAGCGTAGGAGGGAACCCAACGCGCTACACCTTC. The rearrangement links TRBV9 to TRBJ1-2; no clear D. The germline V gene has CDR1 SGDLS and CDR2 YYNGEE. Trimming cost V 0 bases and J 9 bases, with 15 bases left between them. This CDR3 contains 14 residues.

CDR3 DNA: TGTGCCAGCAGCCGACAGGGGGCTATCTATGGCTACACCTTC. Protein: CASSRQGAIYGYTF. V and J are TRBV5-5 and TRBJ1-2; TRBD1 matches 10 bases. The germline V gene encodes CDR1 SGHKS and CDR2 YYEKEE (reference sequence). The V and J ends lost 4 bases and 4 bases, in that order; junction bases with no gene match: 4. The CDR3 covers 14 residues. Complete variable domain (other parts from reference TRBV5-5 and TRBJ1-2): DAGVTQSPTHLIKTRGQQVTLRCSPISGHKSVSWYQQVLGQGPQFIFQYYEKEERGRGNFPDRFSARQFPNYSSELNVNALLLGDSALYLCASSRQGAIYGYTFGSGTRLTVV.

The chain carries TRBV28 and TRBJ1-3; no firm D call. CDR3 size: 17 residues. Germline V lookup: CDR1 MDHEN, CDR2 SYDVKM. With 4 bases removed from V and 0 bases from J, the gap between germline ends came to 16 bases. CDR3 nucleotide sequence: TGTGCCAGCAGTTACACCGTGACGGGATTCTCTGGAAACACCATATATTTT. It encodes CASSYTVTGFSGNTIYF.

In this sample, this clone turned up a few times. The chain combines TRBV28 with TRBJ1-2; D not resolved. CDR3 length: 18 amino acids. The germline V gene encodes CDR1 MDHEN and CDR2 SYDVKM. V lost 6 bases and J lost 1, with 24 bases in between. CDR3 in amino acids: CASSHRVSGGIHNYGYTF. CDR3 bases: TGTGCCAGCAGCCACCGGGTGAGTGGCGGGATTCATAACTATGGCTACACCTTC.

This sequence joins TRBV5-1 and TRBJ2-3; D remains unclear. In germline, CDR1 is SGHRS, CDR2 YFSETQ. V was clipped by 4 bases and J by 6 bases, with 15 bases between them. The CDR3 totals 14 residues. CDR3 residues: CASSPSNLRDTQYF. The CDR3 DNA reads as TGCGCCAGCAGCCCTTCGAATCTACGGGATACGCAGTATTTT.

The gene calls are TRBV11-3 and TRBJ1-6; D is perhaps TRBD1 (5 bases). This CDR3 is built from 19 residues. CDR1 is SGHNT and CDR2 is YENEEA in the germline V gene. With 0 bases removed from V and 0 bases from J, the gap between germline ends came to 15 bases. The CDR3 reads CASSLDGGGASSYNSPLHF. The DNA of the CDR3 is TGTGCCAGCAGCTTAGATGGTGGAGGGGCTTCCTCCTATAATTCACCCCTCCACTTT.

The V and J genes are TRBV19 and TRBJ1-1; D is unclear. V lost 2 bases and J 6 bases, leaving 7 bases between the germline ends. Germline V gene data show CDR1 as LNHDA and CDR2 as SQIVND (reference sequence). This CDR3 comprises 12 residues. As DNA, the CDR3 is TGTGCCAGTAGTATACGGGAGGCTGAAGCTTTCTTT. It codes for CASSIREAEAFF.

This clone was detected once. The rearrangement joins TRBV19 to TRBJ2-1, with TRBD2 matching over 12 bases. The germline gives CDR1 LNHDA, CDR2 SQIVND (reference sequence). With V trimmed by 2 bases and J by 7 bases, 18 bases remained unmatched. CDR3 length: 20 amino acids. The CDR3 bases are TGTGCCAGTAGTATATGGGGACTAGCGGGCCATTGGTCTACTAGGAATGAGCAGTTCTTC. It yields the protein CASSIWGLAGHWSTRNEQFF.

V and J are TRBV29-1 and TRBJ1-2, with 10 bases identical to TRBD1. This CDR3 comprises 14 residues. The V gene end was trimmed by 3 bases and the J gene end by 4 bases; junction bases not matched to a gene: 5. Germline V CDR1 and CDR2: SQVTM, ANQGSEA. CDR3 region: CSVDKTGGTYGYTF. The CDR3 DNA follows: TGCAGCGTTGACAAGACAGGGGGCACCTATGGCTACACCTTC.

This clone appeared a single time. The rearrangement links TRBV19 to TRBJ1-1; 7 positions agree with TRBD1. V trimming: 7 bases; J trimming: 5 bases; junction bases outside the gene matches: 4. The CDR3 spans 12 residues. CDR1 is LNHDA and CDR2 is SQIVND in the germline V gene (reference sequence). CDR3 amino acids: CASNRGETEAFF. The CDR3 coding sequence is TGTGCCAGTAACAGGGGAGAGACTGAAGCTTTCTTT. Combining the CDR3 with reference TRBV19 and TRBJ1-1 gives the whole variable domain DGGITQSPKYLFRKEGQNVTLSCEQNLNHDAMYWYRQDPGQGLRLIYYSQIVNDFQKGDIAEGYSVSREKKESFPLTVTSAQKNPTAFYLCASNRGETEAFFGQGTRLTVV.

This clone showed up just once. The chain carries TRBV29-1 and TRBJ1-2; 10 nucleotides agree with TRBD1. V dropped 5 bases and J dropped 1; count of bases not matched to a gene: 4. CDR1 SQVTM and CDR2 ANQGSEA come from the germline V gene. This CDR3 region has 14 residues. For the CDR3, the DNA is TGCAGCGTTTCCGACAGGGGGCGTAACTATGGCTACACCTTC. Translation gives CSVSDRGRNYGYTF. Full variable domain (missing parts from reference TRBV29-1 and TRBJ1-2): SAVISQKPSRDICQRGTSLTIQCQVDSQVTMMFWYRQQPGQSLTLIATANQGSEATYESGFVIDKFPISRPNLTFSTLTVSNMSPEDSSIYLCSVSDRGRNYGYTFGSGTRLTVV.

The rearrangement uses TRBV7-9 and TRBJ1-4, with 10 positions matching TRBD1. J gave up 5 bases and V 3 bases, and 9 bases lay outside the gene matches. Per germline, CDR1 SEHNR and CDR2 FQNEAQ (reference sequence). The CDR3 extends over 17 amino acids. The DNA for the CDR3 is TGTGCCAGCAGCTTTCTTGAGACAGGGGGCGAGAATGAAAAACTGTTTTTT. This encodes CASSFLETGGENEKLFF.

The chain employs TRBV12-5 and TRBJ1-1; TRBD1 matches at 7 bases. The V and J ends lost 7 bases and 4 bases, in that order; junction bases with no gene match: 9. The CDR3 is 14 residues long. Looked up from germline, CDR1 is LGHNT and CDR2 is FRNRAP. The CDR3 reads CASALDREVTEAFF. CDR3 bases: TGTGCTAGTGCCCTAGACAGGGAGGTCACTGAAGCTTTCTTT.

This clone was counted a few times. This chain joins TRBV11-2 and TRBJ1-1; D not certain. V lost 5 bases and J lost 1, with 5 bases in between. There are 12 residues in the CDR3. Looked up from germline, CDR1 is SGHAT and CDR2 is FQNNGV. Here the CDR3 DNA reads TGTGCCAGCAGCCTAACGAACACTGAAGCTTTCTTT. This codes for CASSLTNTEAFF.

This chain uses TRBV28 with TRBJ1-3; the D gene is possibly TRBD1 (6 bases). The CDR3 sequence is 14 residues long. CDR1 is MDHEN, CDR2 SYDVKM, per germline. V gave up 7 bases and J gave up 4 bases, with 14 bases separating them. The CDR3 reads CASTPNDRGNTIYF. In nucleotides, the CDR3 is TGTGCCAGCACCCCAAACGACAGGGGAAACACCATATATTTT.

This clone was picked up a small number of times. The CDR3: CASSRLGGYSPLHF. DNA for the CDR3: TGTGCCAGCAGCCGGCTCGGGGGATATTCACCCCTCCACTTT. J is TRBJ1-6 and V is TRBV28; possible D gene TRBD1, 5 bases. The length of the CDR3 is 14 residues. Trimming removed 6 bases from V and 8 bases from J, with 14 bases in between. Germline CDR1 is MDHEN and CDR2 is SYDVKM.

The chain uses TRBV5-1 and TRBJ2-7, with TRBD1 as a possible D gene (5 bases). The CDR3 contains 18 residues. Trimming took off 4 bases at V and 2 bases at J, with 25 bases between the two ends. Germline V gene lookup returns CDR1 SGHRS and CDR2 YFSETQ. CDR3 nucleotides: TGCGCCAGCAGCGTGGGCAGAGCGAACACAGGCTTCGCCTACGAGCAGTACTTC. Its translation: CASSVGRANTGFAYEQYF.